A single sample gave rise to the 7 T cell receptor beta chains below, sequenced in a study of OX40 agonist ivuxolimab in advanced cancers. Data came from immunoSEQ multiplex PCR; TCRdb stores just in-frame clones and leaves some out. The sample holds around 58,000 clones, approximately 90% seen once. This specimen consisted of CD4+ or CD8+ T cells sorted from blood, obtained in a trial of the OX40 agonist ivuxolimab. The receptor set was obtained from an adult with an advanced solid tumor such as melanoma, head and neck, liver or kidney cancer.

V and J are TRBV28 and TRBJ1-1; D possibly corresponds to TRBD1 (6 bases). Germline V gene data show CDR1 as MDHEN and CDR2 as SYDVKM. There are 15 residues in the CDR3. Deletions cut 8 bases from V and 2 bases from J, with 18 bases between. The CDR3 loop is CASVIWGRENTEAFF. CDR3 DNA: TGTGCCAGCGTAATCTGGGGGCGTGAAAACACTGAAGCTTTCTTT.

In this sample, this clone turned up once. J is TRBJ1-6 and V is TRBV9; tentatively, D is TRBD1 (5 bases). The V gene lost 4 bases and the J gene lost 8 bases, with 16 bases spanning the gap. The CDR3 spans 15 residues. Germline-derived CDR1 and CDR2 are SGDLS and YYNGEE. CDR3 residues: CASSPGQGSYSPLHF. CDR3 sequence (DNA): TGTGCCAGCAGCCCCGGTCAGGGTAGTTATTCACCCCTCCACTTT.

The genes are TRBV5-5 and TRBJ2-2; weak D call: TRBD1 (6 bases). The CDR3 spans 14 residues. V lost 4 bases, J lost 8 bases, and 15 bases lay in between. The germline V gene encodes CDR1 SGHKS and CDR2 YYEKEE (reference sequence). The CDR3 sequence: CASSLQGFGGELFF. DNA for the CDR3: TGTGCCAGCAGCCTACAGGGATTCGGTGGGGAGCTGTTTTTT.

V and J are TRBV14 and TRBJ2-7, with a possible D match to TRBD1 (6 bases). The CDR3 has 15 residues. V lost 0 bases to trimming and J lost 3 bases, with 12 bases between them. The germline V gene encodes CDR1 SGHDN and CDR2 FVKESK. CDR3 coding DNA: TGTGCCAGCAGCCAAGAACAGGGAAATCTCTACGAGCAGTACTTC. Translating gives CASSQEQGNLYEQYF.

The rearrangement joins TRBV19 to TRBJ2-2, with D possibly TRBD1 on 5 matching bases. Trimming took off 6 bases at V and 4 bases at J, with 12 bases between the two ends. The CDR3 totals 14 residues. Germline lookup yields CDR1 LNHDA and CDR2 SQIVND (reference sequence). This CDR3 reads CASSLDSSTGELFF. CDR3 nucleotides: TGTGCCAGTAGCCTTGACAGCTCCACCGGGGAGCTGTTTTTT.

The chain carries TRBV7-9 and TRBJ1-4; D is unclear. The ends were cut back, 4 bases at V and 4 bases at J, with 16 bases in the middle. This CDR3 region has 16 residues. Germline CDR1 reads SEHNR; CDR2 reads FQNEAQ (reference sequence). In nucleotides, the CDR3 is TGTGCCAGCAGCTCACCGGCCCGTTTCGGTAATGAAAAACTGTTTTTT. Translation: CASSSPARFGNEKLFF.

The rearrangement uses TRBV6-6 and TRBJ2-2; perhaps TRBD1 as D (6 bases). Trimming took 6 bases from V and 8 from J, leaving 13 bases between them. The CDR3 extends over 13 amino acids. Germline lookup yields CDR1 MNHNY and CDR2 SVGAGI (reference sequence). CDR3 bases: TGTGCCAGCAGGCGACAGGATGGAGGGGAGCTGTTTTTT. Amino acids: CASRRQDGGELFF.